This TCR beta chain was retrieved from a study of T cells after yellow fever vaccination. The V end was cut by 4 bases, the J end by 8 bases, with 18 bases between. Germline values: CDR1 SGHNT, CDR2 YYREEE (reference sequence). The CDR3 contains 14 residues. The study's findings and limits: Booster samples showed a return of most primary-vaccination clones (around 96% CD4, 85% to 90% CD8).

By share of the sample, this clonotype is medium-sized. TCRdb fed the 5' RACE reads into MiXCR, producing one record per CDR3 protein. This table holds around 16,000 distinct CDR3 sequences, about 4% found once. The sequence was obtained from a man aged 30 to 45 who received the YFV17D yellow fever vaccine. The J gene is TRBJ1-2, the V gene TRBV5-4; a possible D gene is TRBD1 (6 bases). The material was PBMCs, either bulk or a sorted T-cell subset (CD4+, CD8+, memory, or dextramer-sorted; not recorded which), obtained 15 days after the yellow fever booster vaccination. The CDR3 region is CASSPTGGGRGYTF. CDR3 nucleotides: TGTGCCAGCAGCCCAACGGGCGGGGGGCGAGGCTACACCTTC. The complete variable domain, with remaining parts taken from reference TRBV5-4 and TRBJ1-2, reads ETGVTQSPTHLIKTRGQQVTLRCSSQSGHNTVSWYQQALGQGPQFIFQYYREEENGRGNFPPRFSGLQFPNYSSELNVNALELDDSALYLCASSPTGGGRGYTFGSGTRLTVV.